These 27 T cell receptor beta chains share one sample of origin, sequenced in a study of T-cell memory formation after mild COVID-19. TCRdb analysed the 5' RACE reads with MiXCR anew, one entry per CDR3 protein. The table includes about 190,000 distinct CDR3 sequences, about 27% detected once. The sample consisted of PBMCs or a T cell subset sorted from them (not recorded which). The receptors stem from an adult woman who had mild COVID-19 (a few samples of this study predate the infection). Cell type and time point are not known.

The chain employs TRBV5-4 and TRBJ2-3, with TRBD2 as a possible D gene (7 bases). CDR3 length: 15 amino acids. CDR1 and CDR2 from the germline V gene are SGHNT and YYREEE (reference sequence). V lost 4 bases and J 7 bases, leaving 19 bases between the germline ends. CDR3 bases: TGTGCCAGCAGCGAGGGCGGGGGCCAGGGTTATACGCAGTATTTT. Translating gives CASSEGGGQGYTQYF.

V gene TRBV5-1 combines with J gene TRBJ2-3, with D perhaps TRBD1 (6 bases). The CDR3 length is 16 residues. CDR1 and CDR2 from the germline V gene are SGHRS and YFSETQ. V lost 6 bases to trimming and J lost 2 bases, with 19 bases between them. CDR3 residues: CASTLLVGQLTDTQYF. CDR3 coding DNA: TGCGCCAGCACCCTCTTGGTTGGACAGCTCACAGATACGCAGTATTTT.

This clonotype came up a few times. This rearrangement joins TRBV7-9 to TRBJ2-3; D may be TRBD1 or TRBD2 (6 bases each). Between the trimmed V and J ends, which lost 5 bases and 0 bases, there was a span of 12 bases. In germline, CDR1 is SEHNR, CDR2 FQNEAQ (reference sequence). This CDR3 is 15 amino acids long. CDR3 sequence: CASSPSGASTDTQYF. DNA for the CDR3: TGTGCCAGCAGCCCCTCGGGGGCTAGCACAGATACGCAGTATTTT.

V and J are TRBV19 and TRBJ2-7; D tentatively fits TRBD1 or TRBD2 (5 bases each). This CDR3 has 14 amino acids. The ends were cut back, 5 bases at V and 1 base at J, with 12 bases in the middle. The germline CDR1 and CDR2 sequences are LNHDA and SQIVND (reference sequence). The CDR3 sequence: CASSSGTVSYEQYF. In nucleotides, the CDR3 is TGTGCCAGTAGTTCCGGGACGGTGTCCTACGAGCAGTACTTC.

The genes are TRBV7-6 and TRBJ2-5; either TRBD1 or TRBD2 may supply D (5 bases each). Trimming took off 4 bases at V and 1 base at J, with 13 bases between the two ends. The CDR3 covers 15 residues. Germline V gene data show CDR1 as SGHVS and CDR2 as FNYEAQ. CDR3 amino acids: CASSSPGSSQETQYF. As DNA, the CDR3 is TGTGCCAGCAGCTCACCAGGGAGTTCCCAAGAGACCCAGTACTTC.

In DNA form, the CDR3 reads TGTGCCAGCAGTTTATCCCGGGACAGGCCCCAGCATTTT. Translation: CASSLSRDRPQHF. The chain joins TRBV27 to TRBJ1-5, with 7 bases aligning to TRBD1. V lost 0 bases to trimming and J lost 9 bases; unmatched junction nucleotides: 2. The CDR3 runs 13 residues. The germline V gene encodes CDR1 MNHEY and CDR2 SMNVEV (reference sequence).

This clonotype was recorded a few times. J is TRBJ1-6 and V is TRBV6-5; D is ambiguous. The germline V gene encodes CDR1 MNHEY and CDR2 SVGAGI. The CDR3 length is 12 residues. The germline V and J ends were trimmed by 5 bases and 9 bases, with 8 bases remaining between them. Here the CDR3 DNA reads TGTGCCAGCAGTAAAGTCGGTTCACCCCTCCACTTT. This encodes CASSKVGSPLHF.

This clonotype turned up a few times. This chain uses TRBV4-1 with TRBJ2-7; TRBD1 might be the D (6 bases). Per the germline V gene, CDR1 is MGHRA and CDR2 is YSYEKL. Trimming removed 0 bases at V and 6 bases at J, with 18 bases between. CDR3 size: 16 residues. CDR3 coding DNA: TGCGCCAGCAGCCAAGAAGGAACAGGGAAGCGACGCGAGCAGTACTTC. It encodes CASSQEGTGKRREQYF.

Written as DNA, the CDR3 is TGTGCCAGCAGCCAAGTGTCAACGGGGTTCACTGAAGCTTTCTTT. It codes for CASSQVSTGFTEAFF. This chain links TRBV4-2 with TRBJ1-1, with no clear D. CDR3 length: 15 amino acids. Trimming left V 1 base short and J 4 bases short, with 13 bases between. Germline CDR1 is LGHNA and CDR2 is YNFKEQ.

The V call is TRBV5-1, the J call TRBJ1-1, with 7 bases that match TRBD1. CDR1 SGHRS and CDR2 YFSETQ come from the germline V gene. Trimming at V came to 4 bases and at J to 4 bases, leaving 10 bases not matched to a gene. The CDR3 runs 15 residues. The CDR3 loop is CASSGTGDWRTEAFF. The CDR3 bases are TGCGCCAGCAGCGGTACAGGGGATTGGCGCACTGAAGCTTTCTTT.

The genes are TRBV25-1 and TRBJ2-7; D possibly corresponds to TRBD1 (6 bases). CDR3 size: 14 residues. Trimming cost V 1 base and J 3 bases, with 10 bases left between them. Per the germline V gene, CDR1 is MGHDK and CDR2 is SYGVNS. The CDR3 DNA sequence: TGTGCCAGCAGTGAATCCCAGGGACACTACGAGCAGTACTTC. This gives the protein CASSESQGHYEQYF.

This clonotype was counted a few times. The V gene is TRBV10-3, the J gene TRBJ2-7; the match to TRBD2 covers 9 bases. Losses at the gene ends were 6 bases for V and 3 bases for J; bases not matched to a gene: 9. Germline assignment: CDR1 ENHRY and CDR2 SYGVKD. The CDR3 has 15 amino acids. CDR3: CAISPGTSRGYEQYF. CDR3 coding DNA: TGTGCCATCAGCCCCGGGACTAGCCGCGGCTACGAGCAGTACTTC.

This clonotype was seen only a few times. The chain couples TRBV2 to TRBJ2-3; tentative D call: TRBD2 (5 bases). In germline, CDR1 is SNHLY, CDR2 FYNNEI. The CDR3 is made up of 15 amino acids. V dropped 3 bases and J dropped 3 bases, with 13 bases sitting between them. The CDR3 region has the DNA TGTGCCAGCAGTGACCGCGACTACGCGACAGATACGCAGTATTTT. It codes for CASSDRDYATDTQYF.

The gene calls are TRBV9 and TRBJ2-7; 9 bases align to TRBD2. Per the germline V gene, CDR1 is SGDLS and CDR2 is YYNGEE. The V segment lost 2 bases and the J segment 5 bases; nucleotides outside the gene matches: 8. The CDR3 is 15 amino acids. CDR3 in amino acids: CASSVGGLAGHEQYF. The CDR3 DNA reads as TGTGCCAGCAGCGTTGGGGGGCTAGCGGGGCACGAGCAGTACTTC.

The chain employs TRBV19 and TRBJ2-7; 7 bases fit TRBD2. CDR1 and CDR2 from the germline V gene are LNHDA and SQIVND (reference sequence). The CDR3 sequence is 14 residues long. J lost 2 bases, V lost 3 bases, and 4 bases had no gene match. Here the CDR3 reads CASSIQAGPYEQYF. CDR3 nucleotides: TGTGCCAGTAGTATCCAAGCGGGGCCCTACGAGCAGTACTTC.

This clonotype was detected a few times. This chain links TRBV25-1 with TRBJ2-5; 12 bases agree with TRBD1. The J segment lost 5 bases and the V segment lost 2 bases, leaving 6 bases of the junction unmatched. Germline V CDR1 and CDR2: MGHDK, SYGVNS. The CDR3 has 16 residues. CDR3 in DNA: TGTGCCAGCAGTGAACCCCGGGACAGGGGGCTGGAGACCCAGTACTTC. Translation gives CASSEPRDRGLETQYF.

The V gene is TRBV7-9, the J gene TRBJ2-3; TRBD2 matches 7 bases. Germline trimming cut 5 bases from V and 1 base from J; bases unmatched to any gene: 9. Germline CDR1 SEHNR, CDR2 FQNEAQ (reference sequence). The CDR3 loop spans 16 amino acids. The CDR3 region is CASSLRGAGRTDTQYF. The DNA for the CDR3 is TGTGCCAGCAGCCTCCGAGGAGCGGGGCGCACAGATACGCAGTATTTT.

In this sample, this clonotype turned up many times. The CDR3, as DNA: TGTGCCAGCAGCATTCAGGGACGGACAGACACAGATACGCAGTATTTT. Amino acid sequence: CASSIQGRTDTDTQYF. This chain connects TRBV7-3 to TRBJ2-3; D is perhaps TRBD1 (6 bases). CDR3 length: 16 residues. Germline loops: CDR1 SGHTA, CDR2 FQGTGA. Trimming cost V 5 bases and J 2 bases, with 17 bases left between them.

This chain links TRBV29-1 with TRBJ1-1; 7 nucleotides align to TRBD1. This CDR3 is 13 amino acids long. Germline lookup yields CDR1 SQVTM and CDR2 ANQGSEA. After removal of 6 bases from V and 3 bases from J, the junction contained 7 bases not matched to a gene. CDR3 loop: CSVDGTVYTEAFF. CDR3 coding DNA: TGCAGCGTAGATGGGACAGTGTACACTGAAGCTTTCTTT. The whole variable domain, filled in from reference TRBV29-1 and TRBJ1-1, reads SAVISQKPSRDICQRGTSLTIQCQVDSQVTMMFWYRQQPGQSLTLIATANQGSEATYESGFVIDKFPISRPNLTFSTLTVSNMSPEDSSIYLCSVDGTVYTEAFFGQGTRLTVV.

This chain connects TRBV18 to TRBJ2-1, with a weak D call TRBD1 (5 bases). The CDR3 covers 15 residues. V was cut by 3 bases and J by 4 bases, with 13 bases left in between. Germline V gene data show CDR1 as KGHSH and CDR2 as LQKENI. The CDR3 protein is CASSPKGPRYNEQFF. DNA of the CDR3: TGTGCCAGCTCACCGAAGGGGCCCCGTTACAATGAGCAGTTCTTC.

The J gene is TRBJ1-2, the V gene TRBV30; TRBD1 might be the D (5 bases). The CDR3 extends over 13 amino acids. CDR1 and CDR2 (germline): GTSNPN, SVGIG (reference sequence). The V end lost 4 bases, the J end lost 6 bases, and 15 bases lay between the germline ends. The CDR3 loop reads CAWNLGPGDGYTF. Written as DNA, the CDR3 is TGTGCCTGGAACCTGGGTCCGGGGGATGGCTACACCTTC.

The rearrangement joins TRBV4-3 to TRBJ1-1; D not certain. Germline loops: CDR1 LGHNA, CDR2 YSLEER. This CDR3 region has 12 residues. V was cut by 4 bases and J by 11 bases, with 14 bases left in between. The CDR3 DNA is TGCGCCAGCAGCCTACGTCGGGGTGAGGCTTTCTTT. Its protein is CASSLRRGEAFF.

This clonotype showed up just a few times. The genes are TRBV3-1 and TRBJ2-4; the D gene could be TRBD1 or TRBD2 (5 bases each). The CDR3 extends over 17 amino acids. Germline CDR1 LGHDT, CDR2 YNNKEL (reference sequence). V lost 7 bases and J lost 1, with 20 bases in between. The DNA for the CDR3 is TGTGCCAGCAACGAGGATAGCCGGGGCTACGCCAAAAACATTCAGTACTTC. It encodes CASNEDSRGYAKNIQYF.

This rearrangement joins TRBV6-5 to TRBJ2-7; D is perhaps TRBD1 (5 bases). Trimming shortened V by 7 bases and J by 6 bases, and 10 bases separated the two germline ends. The germline CDR1 and CDR2 sequences are MNHEY and SVGAGI. CDR3 size: 11 residues. Here the CDR3 reads CASTRGIEQYF. The CDR3 DNA is TGTGCCAGCACTAGGGGTATCGAGCAGTACTTC.

This clonotype was picked up one time. The J gene is TRBJ2-1, the V gene TRBV4-3, with D perhaps matching TRBD1 (6 bases). This CDR3 has 15 amino acids. Between the trimmed V and J ends, which lost 3 bases and 3 bases, there was a span of 12 bases. The germline V gene encodes CDR1 LGHNA and CDR2 YSLEER. CDR3 DNA: TGCGCCAGCAGCCAGGGGCAGGGGTACTACAATGAGCAGTTCTTC. This translates into CASSQGQGYYNEQFF.

This chain links TRBV5-1 with TRBJ2-5; possible D gene TRBD1, 5 bases. The ends were cut back, 0 bases at V and 4 bases at J, with 10 bases in the middle. Germline loops: CDR1 SGHRS, CDR2 YFSETQ. The CDR3 sequence is 14 residues long. The CDR3 protein is CASSLGQGLETQYF. CDR3 nucleotides: TGCGCCAGCAGCTTGGGGCAGGGTCTAGAGACCCAGTACTTC. The whole variable domain, filled in from reference TRBV5-1 and TRBJ2-5, reads KAGVTQTPRYLIKTRGQQVTLSCSPISGHRSVSWYQQTPGQGLQFLFEYFSETQRNKGNFPGRFSGRQFSNSRSEMNVSTLELGDSALYLCASSLGQGLETQYFGPGTRLLVL.

There are many counts of this clonotype. The chain combines TRBV24-1 with TRBJ2-7; maybe TRBD1 (6 bases). The CDR3 sequence is 11 residues long. Trimming removed 9 bases at V and 5 bases at J, with 10 bases between. Germline values: CDR1 KGHDR, CDR2 SFDVKD. The CDR3 sequence is CATQQGHEQYF. In DNA form, the CDR3 reads TGTGCCACCCAACAGGGCCACGAGCAGTACTTC.